A selection of T cell receptor beta chains follows, all from one sample in a study of blood T cells in healthy people across ages. Each CDR3 protein gets one entry after TCRdb re-called the 5' RACE reads with MiXCR. The sample consists of about 2 million distinct CDR3 sequences, 49% of them appearing once. The sample consisted of blood. The source is a middle-aged woman in good health. The CDR3 runs from the conserved cysteine through the conserved F or W. Each record gives: J gene, clone size, V gene, CDR3 length, D gene, CDR3 protein, CDR3 DNA. D genes are given only for firm matches. A clone size is listed for some rows: how often the clone was seen (once, few, many), or a class if it is expanded.

>TRBJ2-1|-|TRBV20-1|15|TRBD2
CSAITSGGDYNEQFF
TGCAGTGCAATTACTAGCGGGGGGGACTACAATGAGCAGTTCTTC
>TRBJ2-3|-|TRBV7-9|17|-
CASSLYGGVISTDTQYF
TGTGCCAGCAGCTTGTATGGCGGGGTGATTAGCACAGATACGCAGTATTTT
>TRBJ2-5|few|TRBV20-1|13|-
CSARKSWDETQYF
TGCAGTGCTAGAAAGTCATGGGATGAGACCCAGTACTTC
>TRBJ1-2|-|TRBV2|15|TRBD1
CASSEWGTDNYGYTF
TGTGCCAGCAGTGAATGGGGGACAGACAACTATGGCTACACCTTC
>TRBJ1-2|-|TRBV11-3|15|-
CASNLDLKGYYGYTF
TGTGCCAGCAACTTAGATTTGAAGGGGTACTATGGCTACACCTTC
>TRBJ2-3|-|TRBV7-2|14|-
CASSPGGLGDTQYF
TGTGCCAGCAGCCCCGGAGGGCTAGGGGATACGCAGTATTTT
>TRBJ2-3|-|TRBV4-3|16|-
CASSQDWGAGTDTQYF
TGCGCCAGCAGCCAAGATTGGGGGGCCGGAACAGATACGCAGTATTTT
>TRBJ2-1|-|TRBV28|14|-
CASSLFNANNEQFF
TGTGCCAGCAGTTTATTCAACGCGAACAATGAGCAGTTCTTC
>TRBJ1-1|once|TRBV5-1|15|TRBD1
CASSPGQGHPWEAFF
TGCGCCAGCAGCCCGGGACAGGGACATCCGTGGGAAGCTTTCTTT
>TRBJ1-1|-|TRBV6-6|14|-
CASRRPQMNTEAFF
TGTGCCAGCAGAAGACCTCAGATGAACACTGAAGCTTTCTTT
>TRBJ1-5|-|TRBV7-2|15|-
CASSLFGSPDQPQHF
TGTGCCAGCAGCTTATTCGGCAGTCCGGATCAGCCCCAGCATTTT
>TRBJ2-7|-|TRBV29-1|16|-
CSVRWGKGRNSYEQYF
TGCAGCGTCCGTTGGGGAAAGGGCAGAAACTCCTACGAGCAGTACTTC
>TRBJ1-2|-|TRBV6-5|14|TRBD1
CASSPRGQFYGYTF
TGTGCCAGCAGTCCCCGGGGACAGTTCTATGGCTACACCTTC
>TRBJ2-7|-|TRBV25-1|18|TRBD2
CASSDLAGGLSSYNEQYF
TGTGCCAGCAGTGATCTAGCGGGGGGACTAAGCTCCTACAATGAGCAGTACTTC
>TRBJ2-6|once|TRBV11-2|18|-
CASSTPRGVGTGANVLTF
TGTGCCAGCAGCACTCCTAGGGGGGTAGGGACTGGGGCCAACGTCCTGACTTTC
>TRBJ2-2|-|TRBV20-1|15|-
CSARDPSDGTGELFF
TGCAGTGCTAGAGATCCGTCAGACGGCACCGGGGAGCTGTTTTTT
>TRBJ2-3|-|TRBV10-3|15|-
CAISESQGGHRDAYF
TGTGCCATCAGTGAATCGCAGGGAGGACACAGAGACGCGTATTTT
>TRBJ2-7|-|TRBV6-2/TRBV6-3|18|TRBD2
CASSPTSLTSGGTYEQYF
TGTGCCAGCAGCCCAACCTCCTTAACTAGCGGGGGGACCTACGAGCAGTACTTC